This T cell receptor beta chain was sequenced in a study of control samples from healthy donors and cancer patients. Data came from immunoSEQ multiplex PCR; TCRdb stores just in-frame clones and leaves some out. The sample has some 130,000 clones; 92% are singletons. Germline V gene lookup returns CDR1 MNHNS and CDR2 SASEGT. Trimming pared 3 bases from V and 8 bases from J, leaving 23 bases between. There are 17 residues in the CDR3. Sequenced: blood. The chain links TRBV6-1 to TRBJ2-1; perhaps TRBD1 as D (6 bases). The clonotype comes from a woman in her fifties or sixties in good health. CDR3 residues: CASSEATLTGFQDEQFF. The CDR3 DNA sequence: TGTGCCAGCAGTGAGGCGACCTTAACAGGGTTTCAAGATGAGCAGTTCTTC.